The next 19 T cell receptor beta chains were all read from a single sample in a study of post-analysis software for immune sequencing data. Study results and limitations: Patients used about five TRBV segments, including TRBV5-6, TRBV5-1 and TRBV20-1, more often than controls.

Each TCR beta cDNA library carried unique molecular identifiers. TCRdb re-derived calls from the PCR reads in MiXCR, one entry per CDR3 protein. Here the sample spans roughly 400,000 distinct CDR3 sequences, less than 40% being singletons. These receptors are not linked to any known antigen. The specimen sequenced was blood. These TCRs come from a girl aged 2 to 10 with multiple sclerosis.

The chain recombines TRBV6-5 with TRBJ2-2, with D tentatively TRBD2 (6 bases). Trimming cost V 2 bases and J 6 bases, with 16 bases left between them. Germline-derived CDR1 and CDR2 are MNHEY and SVGAGI. The CDR3 is 16 amino acids. The CDR3 sequence is CASSYGGDELPGELFF. In DNA, the CDR3 is TGTGCCAGCAGTTACGGCGGGGATGAACTCCCCGGGGAGCTGTTTTTT.

This clonotype was detected only a few times. This sequence joins TRBV7-2 and TRBJ2-1; 7 bases are a match to TRBD1. The CDR3 runs 16 residues. Looked up from germline, CDR1 is SGHTA and CDR2 is FQGNSA. Losses at the gene ends were 3 bases for V and 0 bases for J; bases not matched to a gene: 5. The CDR3 DNA is TGTGCCAGCAGCTTTGCGACAGGGCGCTCCTACAATGAGCAGTTCTTC. The encoded protein is CASSFATGRSYNEQFF.

Ten or more counts support this clonotype. The rearrangement joins TRBV12-3 or TRBV12-4 to TRBJ2-7; 7 bases are shared with TRBD2. CDR3 length: 15 residues. J was trimmed by 5 bases and V by 3 bases; bases with no gene match: 10. The DNA of the CDR3 is TGTGCCAGCAGTTTGGCCGGGGGGAGGGCCAACGAGCAGTACTTC. Translating it yields CASSLAGGRANEQYF.

In this sample, this clonotype turned up a few times. This chain joins TRBV27 and TRBJ2-1; 8 nucleotides align to TRBD2. Germline CDR1 reads MNHEY; CDR2 reads SMNVEV (reference sequence). The CDR3 has 16 residues. V shed 1 base and J 6 bases; nucleotides not matched to a gene: 8. CDR3 nucleotide sequence: TGTGCCAGCAGTTTATTTCGCGGGACTAGTCTCAATGAGCAGTTCTTC. It codes for CASSLFRGTSLNEQFF.

In this sample, this clonotype turned up a few times. The chain recombines TRBV7-9 with TRBJ1-5; the match to TRBD1 covers 7 bases. CDR3 length: 13 amino acids. V trimming: 7 bases; J trimming: 5 bases; junction bases outside the gene matches: 5. Germline lookup yields CDR1 SEHNR and CDR2 FQNEAQ (reference sequence). DNA for the CDR3: TGTGCCAGCAACGACAGGGCCGATCAGCCCCAGCATTTT. It yields the protein CASNDRADQPQHF.

The V and J genes are TRBV2 and TRBJ2-1; TRBD2 matches 9 bases. After removal of 4 bases from V and 4 bases from J, the junction contained 5 bases not matched to a gene. The germline V gene encodes CDR1 SNHLY and CDR2 FYNNEI. This CDR3 region has 15 residues. In nucleotides, the CDR3 is TGTGCCAGCAGTGGTAGCGGGGGAGCTTACAATGAGCAGTTCTTC. It is translated as CASSGSGGAYNEQFF.

This clonotype was found a few times. The gene calls are TRBV12-3 or TRBV12-4 and TRBJ1-1, with D maybe TRBD1 (5 bases). This CDR3 spans 14 amino acids. Between the trimmed V and J ends, which lost 6 bases and 4 bases, there was a span of 15 bases. The CDR3 reads CASRAGASGTEAFF. CDR3 nucleotides: TGTGCCAGCAGAGCCGGGGCGAGCGGCACTGAAGCTTTCTTT.

The chain carries TRBV29-1 and TRBJ1-4; a weak D match, TRBD1 (6 bases). The CDR3 is 13 residues long. V was trimmed by 6 bases and J by 4 bases, leaving 12 bases between them. Germline V CDR1 and CDR2: SQVTM, ANQGSEA. The CDR3 region is CSVGGRSNEKLFF. DNA of the CDR3: TGCAGCGTCGGGGGGCGGAGTAATGAAAAACTGTTTTTT.

This clonotype was detected a few times. The chain recombines TRBV7-8 with TRBJ2-6; 9 bases fit TRBD1. Per germline, CDR1 SGHVS and CDR2 FQNEAQ. Germline trimming cut 5 bases from V and 2 bases from J; bases unmatched to any gene: 4. This CDR3 contains 16 residues. Here the CDR3 DNA reads TGTGCCAGCAGCGTTACAGGGGGCGCTGGGGCCAACGTCCTGACTTTC. Residues: CASSVTGGAGANVLTF.

This clonotype was seen only a few times. The V gene is TRBV20-1, the J gene TRBJ2-6, with D maybe TRBD2 (5 bases). Germline CDR1 and CDR2: DFQATT and SNEGSKA (reference sequence). Trimming shortened V by 0 bases and J by 2 bases, and 5 bases separated the two germline ends. The CDR3 contains 14 residues. CDR3 sequence: CSARERAGANVLTF. For the CDR3, the DNA is TGCAGTGCTAGAGAGAGGGCTGGGGCCAACGTCCTGACTTTC.

The chain couples TRBV20-1 to TRBJ2-1; D may be TRBD1 (5 bases). Per the germline V gene, CDR1 is DFQATT and CDR2 is SNEGSKA (reference sequence). This CDR3 spans 15 amino acids. The germline V and J ends were trimmed by 4 bases and 4 bases, with 17 bases remaining between them. The CDR3 DNA reads as TGCAGTGCTACGCCCCGCGAGACAGTTTACAATGAGCAGTTCTTC. Translated: CSATPRETVYNEQFF.

J is TRBJ1-1 and V is TRBV20-1, with D possibly TRBD1 on 5 matching bases. The CDR3 totals 12 residues. V shed 1 base and J shed 11 bases, with 14 bases lying between them. From germline, CDR1 is DFQATT and CDR2 SNEGSKA (reference sequence). CDR3 amino acids: CSARGPAGLAFF. In DNA, the CDR3 is TGCAGTGCTAGAGGTCCGGCAGGGTTGGCTTTCTTT.

The sample holds many counts of this clonotype. The chain uses TRBV5-8 and TRBJ2-3, with D perhaps matching TRBD1 (5 bases). V was shortened by 2 bases and J by 0 bases, with 22 bases between the two germline ends. The CDR3 contains 19 residues. In germline, CDR1 is SGHTS, CDR2 YDEGEE. In DNA, the CDR3 is TGTGCCAGCAGCTTTCCCCAGGGTATTGGGTACACTAGCACAGATACGCAGTATTTT. It is translated as CASSFPQGIGYTSTDTQYF.

The chain links TRBV5-1 to TRBJ1-2; unclear D gene. V was clipped by 4 bases and J by 0 bases, with 10 bases between them. The CDR3 length is 14 residues. Germline assignment: CDR1 SGHRS and CDR2 YFSETQ. DNA of the CDR3: TGCGCCAGCAGCCCGGAATCTTCTAACTATGGCTACACCTTC. Translated: CASSPESSNYGYTF. The whole variable domain, filled in from reference TRBV5-1 and TRBJ1-2, reads KAGVTQTPRYLIKTRGQQVTLSCSPISGHRSVSWYQQTPGQGLQFLFEYFSETQRNKGNFPGRFSGRQFSNSRSEMNVSTLELGDSALYLCASSPESSNYGYTFGSGTRLTVV.

The chain is built from TRBV10-3 and TRBJ1-2, with 7 positions matching TRBD1. V was clipped by 8 bases and J by 4 bases; unmatched bases: 19. CDR3 length: 17 amino acids. CDR1 ENHRY and CDR2 SYGVKD come from the germline V gene. The CDR3 bases are TGTGCCATCGGAAATTCTCATTCGACAGGGCCCTCCTATGGCTACACCTTC. Translating it yields CAIGNSHSTGPSYGYTF.

This clonotype was observed a handful of times. The rearrangement uses TRBV12-3 or TRBV12-4 and TRBJ2-7, with 16 bases that match TRBD2. The V segment lost 5 bases and the J segment 0 bases; nucleotides outside the gene matches: 16. This CDR3 is built from 21 residues. The DNA for the CDR3 is TGTGCCAGCAGTCCCGGGACTAGCGGGAGGGCCATGTCATATGGCTCCTACGAGCAGTACTTC. Translated: CASSPGTSGRAMSYGSYEQYF.

The chain has TRBV5-5 and TRBJ2-2, with a possible D match to TRBD1 (5 bases). Germline assignment: CDR1 SGHKS and CDR2 YYEKEE (reference sequence). V lost 0 bases, J lost 5 bases, and 14 bases lay in between. The CDR3 is made up of 16 amino acids. CDR3 bases: TGTGCCAGCAGCTTGGTTGCTGGGGCGCGAACCGGGGAGCTGTTTTTT. This translates into CASSLVAGARTGELFF.

The J gene is TRBJ2-3, the V gene TRBV20-1, with D possibly matching TRBD2 (6 bases). The CDR3 sequence is 14 residues long. The germline V gene has CDR1 DFQATT and CDR2 SNEGSKA (reference sequence). The germline V and J ends were trimmed by 3 bases and 5 bases, with 15 bases remaining between them. The CDR3 is CSARTRNYRDTQYF. DNA of the CDR3: TGCAGTGCTAGGACTAGGAATTATAGAGATACGCAGTATTTT.

This clonotype was counted a few times. The chain uses TRBV29-1 and TRBJ2-3, with a weak D call TRBD1 (6 bases). The CDR3 has 12 residues. CDR1 is SQVTM, CDR2 ANQGSEA, per germline. Between the trimmed V and J ends, which lost 6 bases and 5 bases, there was a span of 12 bases. This CDR3 reads CSVTRTEDTQYF. The CDR3 DNA reads TGCAGCGTCACTCGGACAGAAGATACGCAGTATTTT.